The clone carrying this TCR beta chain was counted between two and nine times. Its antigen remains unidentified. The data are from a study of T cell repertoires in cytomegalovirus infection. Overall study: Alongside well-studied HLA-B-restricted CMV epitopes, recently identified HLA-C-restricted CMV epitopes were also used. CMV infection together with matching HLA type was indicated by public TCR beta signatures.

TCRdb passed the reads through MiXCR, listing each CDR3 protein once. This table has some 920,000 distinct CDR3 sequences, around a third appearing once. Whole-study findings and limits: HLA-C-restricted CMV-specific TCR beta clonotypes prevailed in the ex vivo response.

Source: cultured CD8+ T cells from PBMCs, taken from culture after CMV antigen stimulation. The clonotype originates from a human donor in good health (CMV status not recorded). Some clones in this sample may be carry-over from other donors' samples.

CDR3 in DNA: TGTGCCAGTAGTATAGGCAAGCGGGGTGAGGACAATGAGCAGTTCTTC. Residues: CASSIGKRGEDNEQFF. V gene TRBV19 combines with J gene TRBJ2-1, with 7 bases that match TRBD2. There are 16 residues in the CDR3. The germline gives CDR1 LNHDA, CDR2 SQIVND (reference sequence). The trim removed 1 base at V and 5 bases at J, leaving 8 bases unmatched.